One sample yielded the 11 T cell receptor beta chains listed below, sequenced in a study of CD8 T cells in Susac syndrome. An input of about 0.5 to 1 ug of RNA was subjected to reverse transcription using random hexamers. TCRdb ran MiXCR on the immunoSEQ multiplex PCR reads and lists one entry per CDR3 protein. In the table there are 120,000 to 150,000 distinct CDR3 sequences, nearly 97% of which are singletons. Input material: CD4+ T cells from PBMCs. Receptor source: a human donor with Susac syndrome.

The CDR3 DNA reads TGCAGCGTTGTATCGACGGCGAACACTGAAGCTTTCTTT. This codes for CSVVSTANTEAFF. The chain has TRBV29-1 and TRBJ1-1; D ambiguous. The CDR3 has 13 residues. Trimming removed 4 bases at V and 1 base at J, with 10 bases between. The V gene's germline CDR1 is SQVTM and CDR2 ANQGSEA.

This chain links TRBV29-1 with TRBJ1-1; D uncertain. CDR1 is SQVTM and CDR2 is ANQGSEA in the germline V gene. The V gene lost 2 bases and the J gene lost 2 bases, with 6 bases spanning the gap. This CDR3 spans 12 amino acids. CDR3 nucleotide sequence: TGCAGCGTTGAATGGGGTAACACTGAAGCTTTCTTT. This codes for CSVEWGNTEAFF.

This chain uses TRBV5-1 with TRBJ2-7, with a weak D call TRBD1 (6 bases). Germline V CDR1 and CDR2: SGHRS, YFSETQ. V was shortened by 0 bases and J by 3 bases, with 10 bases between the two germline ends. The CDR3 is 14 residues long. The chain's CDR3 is CASSLGVQGYEQYF. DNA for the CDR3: TGCGCCAGCAGCTTGGGGGTACAGGGCTACGAGCAGTACTTC.

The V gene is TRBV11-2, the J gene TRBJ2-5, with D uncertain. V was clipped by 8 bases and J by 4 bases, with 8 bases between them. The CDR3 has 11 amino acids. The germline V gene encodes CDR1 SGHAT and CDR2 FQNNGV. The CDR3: CASAYLETQYF. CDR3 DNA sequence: TGTGCCAGCGCATACCTAGAGACCCAGTACTTC.

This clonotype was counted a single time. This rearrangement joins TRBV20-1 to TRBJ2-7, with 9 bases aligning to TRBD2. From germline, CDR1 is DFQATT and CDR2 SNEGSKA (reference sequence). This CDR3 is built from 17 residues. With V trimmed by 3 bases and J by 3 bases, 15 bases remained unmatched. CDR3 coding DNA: TGCAGTGCTAGTCTCCCGGTTCGGCTAGCGGGGTACTACGAGCAGTACTTC. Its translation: CSASLPVRLAGYYEQYF.

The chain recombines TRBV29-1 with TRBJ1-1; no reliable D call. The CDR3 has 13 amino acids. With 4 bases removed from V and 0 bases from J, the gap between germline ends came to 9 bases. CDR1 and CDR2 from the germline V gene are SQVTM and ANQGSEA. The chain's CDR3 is CSVGLILNTEAFF. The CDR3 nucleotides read TGCAGCGTTGGTCTGATCTTGAACACTGAAGCTTTCTTT.

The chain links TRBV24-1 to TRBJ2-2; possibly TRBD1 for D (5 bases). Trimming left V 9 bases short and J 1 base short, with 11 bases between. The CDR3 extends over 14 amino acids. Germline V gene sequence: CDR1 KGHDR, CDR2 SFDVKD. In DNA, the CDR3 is TGTGCCACCTCAAAGCAGGGGAACACCGGGGAGCTGTTTTTT. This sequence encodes CATSKQGNTGELFF.

The CDR3 reads CSVGQGGDTQYF. In nucleotides, the CDR3 is TGCAGCGTTGGGCAGGGAGGAGATACGCAGTATTTT. The rearrangement uses TRBV29-1 and TRBJ2-3; D might be TRBD2 (6 bases). The CDR3 has 12 amino acids. The germline V gene encodes CDR1 SQVTM and CDR2 ANQGSEA. Trimming cost V 4 bases and J 5 bases, with 10 bases left between them.

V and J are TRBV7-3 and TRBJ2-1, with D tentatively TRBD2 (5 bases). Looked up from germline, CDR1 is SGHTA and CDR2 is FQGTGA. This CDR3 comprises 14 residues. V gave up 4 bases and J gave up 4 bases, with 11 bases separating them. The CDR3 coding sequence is TGTGCCAGCAGCTCTCAGAGCGGTTACAATGAGCAGTTCTTC. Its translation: CASSSQSGYNEQFF. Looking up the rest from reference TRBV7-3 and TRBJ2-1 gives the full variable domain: GAGVSQTPSNKVTEKGKYVELRCDPISGHTALYWYRQSLGQGPEFLIYFQGTGAADDSGLPNDRFFAVRPEGSVSTLKIQRTERGDSAVYLCASSSQSGYNEQFFGPGTRLTVL.

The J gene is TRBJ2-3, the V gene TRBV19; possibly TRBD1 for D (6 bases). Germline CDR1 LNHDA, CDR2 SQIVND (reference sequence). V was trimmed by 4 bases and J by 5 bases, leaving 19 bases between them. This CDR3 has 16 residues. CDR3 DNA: TGTGCCAGTAGTACCCGACCGGGACAAGGGGGAGATACGCAGTATTTT. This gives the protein CASSTRPGQGGDTQYF.

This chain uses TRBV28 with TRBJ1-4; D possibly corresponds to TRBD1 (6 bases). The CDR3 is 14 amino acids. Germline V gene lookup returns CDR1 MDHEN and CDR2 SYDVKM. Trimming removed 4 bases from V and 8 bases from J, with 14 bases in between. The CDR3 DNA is TGTGCCAGCAGTTCCCACAGGGTCCAGGAAAAACTGTTTTTT. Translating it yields CASSSHRVQEKLFF.